The 24 T cell receptor beta chains in this list originate from one sample, sequenced in a study of OX40 agonist ivuxolimab in advanced cancers. Some clones are missing from TCRdb's copy, which holds only in-frame ones; the method was immunoSEQ multiplex PCR. The table lists tens of thousands of clones, about nine tenths of them singletons. The sample was CD4+ or CD8+ T cells sorted from blood, taken in a trial of the OX40 agonist ivuxolimab. These receptors originate from an adult with an advanced solid tumor such as melanoma, head and neck, liver or kidney cancer.

This chain links TRBV14 with TRBJ2-4; 9 nucleotides match TRBD2. Germline CDR1 reads SGHDN; CDR2 reads FVKESK. The ends lost 4 bases at V and 14 bases at J; junction bases unmatched: 6. This CDR3 contains 12 residues. Here the CDR3 reads CASSPGGTSKYF. The CDR3 coding sequence is TGTGCCAGCAGCCCCGGGGGGACTAGCAAGTACTTC.

This chain joins TRBV18 and TRBJ2-7; 7 bases are a match to TRBD2. CDR3 size: 14 residues. Germline V lookup: CDR1 KGHSH, CDR2 LQKENI. After removal of 4 bases from V and 1 base from J, the junction contained 4 bases not matched to a gene. CDR3 bases: TGTGCCAGCTCACTCACGGGGGGATCCTACGAGCAGTACTTC. Protein: CASSLTGGSYEQYF.

The chain carries TRBV5-1 and TRBJ2-3; TRBD2 agrees at 10 bases. Germline CDR1 SGHRS, CDR2 YFSETQ. V gave up 3 bases and J gave up 5 bases; unmatched junction bases: 12. The length of the CDR3 is 17 residues. CDR3 loop: CASSSMTISGRGDTQYF. As DNA, the CDR3 is TGCGCCAGCAGCTCGATGACTATAAGCGGGAGGGGAGATACGCAGTATTTT.

This clone appeared a single time. This chain connects TRBV11-2 to TRBJ1-1; D perhaps matches TRBD1 (5 bases). Germline V gene lookup returns CDR1 SGHAT and CDR2 FQNNGV. The CDR3 runs to 13 residues. Between the trimmed V and J ends, which lost 5 bases and 1 base, there was a span of 8 bases. The CDR3 DNA reads as TGTGCCAGCAGCGAGACAGCGAACACTGAAGCTTTCTTT. Translating it yields CASSETANTEAFF.

The rearrangement joins TRBV28 to TRBJ2-5; D possibly uses TRBD1 or TRBD2 (5 bases each). CDR1 MDHEN and CDR2 SYDVKM come from the germline V gene. V was shortened by 10 bases and J by 5 bases, with 26 bases between the two germline ends. CDR3 length: 16 amino acids. CDR3 protein: CATPAAALQEGETQYF. The DNA of the CDR3 is TGTGCCACCCCAGCTGCGGCTCTCCAAGAGGGGGAGACCCAGTACTTC.

The V and J genes are TRBV19 and TRBJ2-1, with 9 bases identical to TRBD1. This CDR3 region has 17 residues. V lost 1 base to trimming and J lost 7 bases; unmatched junction nucleotides: 11. The V gene's germline CDR1 is LNHDA and CDR2 SQIVND (reference sequence). CDR3 DNA sequence: TGTGCCAGTAGTATAGGGAGGGACAGGGTCCTTAAAAATGAGCAGTTCTTC. It specifies CASSIGRDRVLKNEQFF.

Note on this clone: The same CDR3 is also encoded by other DNA sequences in this sample. The genes are TRBV5-4 and TRBJ2-3; 12 bases are shared with TRBD2. Trimming cost V 4 bases and J 5 bases; bases outside gene matches: 8. This CDR3 comprises 16 residues. Per the germline V gene, CDR1 is SGHNT and CDR2 is YYREEE (reference sequence). The CDR3 region is CASSPRTSGIIDTQYF. DNA of the CDR3: TGTGCCAGCAGCCCAAGGACTAGCGGGATTATAGATACGCAGTATTTT.

This clone was counted only a few times. The chain employs TRBV5-4 and TRBJ2-7; 14 positions agree with TRBD2. Germline assignment: CDR1 SGHNT and CDR2 YYREEE (reference sequence). V was clipped by 4 bases and J by 3 bases; unmatched bases: 6. CDR3 length: 16 residues. The CDR3 loop is CASSPGTSGSIYEQYF. Written as DNA, the CDR3 is TGTGCCAGCAGCCCGGGGACTAGCGGGAGCATCTACGAGCAGTACTTC.

V usage is TRBV18 and J usage is TRBJ2-7; 12 bases are a match to TRBD2. Germline trimming cut 3 bases from V and 3 bases from J; bases unmatched to any gene: 3. The CDR3 has 15 residues. Germline CDR1 reads KGHSH; CDR2 reads LQKENI. The CDR3 DNA reads as TGTGCCAGCTCACCTGGACTAGCGGGAATCTACGAGCAGTACTTC. This gives the protein CASSPGLAGIYEQYF.

The chain is built from TRBV29-1 and TRBJ2-1; no clear D gene. The CDR3 is 13 amino acids. V was clipped by 2 bases and J by 9 bases, with 14 bases between them. Germline assignment: CDR1 SQVTM and CDR2 ANQGSEA. CDR3 nucleotides: TGCAGCGTTGAATTTAGTCCCTTACGTGAGCAGTTCTTC. This codes for CSVEFSPLREQFF.

This chain joins TRBV5-8 and TRBJ2-2; maybe TRBD2 (5 bases). V lost 4 bases to trimming and J lost 7 bases, with 11 bases between them. The CDR3 runs to 13 residues. Per germline, CDR1 SGHTS and CDR2 YDEGEE. CDR3: CASSREAGGELFF. DNA of the CDR3: TGTGCCAGCAGCCGAGAGGCGGGCGGGGAGCTGTTTTTT.

The V gene is TRBV7-9, the J gene TRBJ2-5; D not resolved. The J call may be faulty, since TRBJ2-7 better matches the DNA end. The CDR3 is 13 amino acids. In germline, CDR1 is SEHNR, CDR2 FQNEAQ (reference sequence). This CDR3 is CASSQTAGNEQYF. The CDR3 DNA reads as TGTGCCAGCAGCCAAACGGCAGGTAACGAGCAGTACTTC.

V gene TRBV15 combines with J gene TRBJ1-2; D call uncertain. Germline V lookup: CDR1 LNHNV, CDR2 YYDKDF (reference sequence). The CDR3 is 16 amino acids. V lost 2 bases and J lost 3, with 16 bases in between. For the CDR3, the DNA is TGTGCCACCAGCAGATCGTCTTCGAACGGCTACTATGGCTACACCTTC. It specifies CATSRSSSNGYYGYTF.

The chain links TRBV20-1 to TRBJ2-7; D may be TRBD2 (5 bases). The V end lost 4 bases, the J end lost 5 bases, and 9 bases lay between the germline ends. Germline lookup yields CDR1 DFQATT and CDR2 SNEGSKA (reference sequence). The CDR3 is 11 amino acids. CDR3 coding DNA: TGCAGTGCTACCGACGGGGACGAGCAGTACTTC. It is translated as CSATDGDEQYF.

This clone was picked up a small number of times. CDR3 amino acids: CASSPWGERGTRVDEQFF. CDR3 in DNA: TGTGCCAGCAGTCCGTGGGGGGAGAGGGGGACCCGAGTCGATGAGCAGTTCTTC. The chain recombines TRBV27 with TRBJ2-1; D may match TRBD1 or TRBD2 (6 bases each). V was pared by 5 bases and J by 8 bases, with 28 bases between. Germline V gives CDR1 MNHEY, CDR2 SMNVEV (reference sequence). The CDR3 loop spans 18 amino acids.

Of note for this clone: In the same sample, other DNA sequences code for this CDR3. The chain uses TRBV6-1 and TRBJ1-5, with D unresolved. Germline lookup yields CDR1 MNHNS and CDR2 SASEGT. This CDR3 is 15 amino acids long. The germline V and J ends were trimmed by 7 bases and 3 bases, with 16 bases remaining between them. The CDR3 reads CASMSRQSPNQPQHF. In DNA form, the CDR3 reads TGTGCCAGCATGAGCAGACAATCCCCCAATCAGCCCCAGCATTTT.

The rearrangement uses TRBV11-3 and TRBJ2-3; no firm D call. Germline CDR1 SGHNT, CDR2 YENEEA. Trimming left V 0 bases short and J 5 bases short, with 9 bases between. This CDR3 is 14 amino acids long. The CDR3 reads CASSLDVDGDTQYF. The CDR3 bases are TGTGCCAGCAGCTTAGACGTGGATGGAGATACGCAGTATTTT.

The chain joins TRBV5-1 to TRBJ2-5; D gene ambiguous. In germline, CDR1 is SGHRS, CDR2 YFSETQ. This CDR3 region has 14 residues. Between the trimmed V and J ends, which lost 0 bases and 4 bases, there was a span of 10 bases. For the CDR3, the DNA is TGCGCCAGCAGCTTGGTGTCGACCAGAGAGACCCAGTACTTC. It codes for CASSLVSTRETQYF. The complete variable domain, with remaining parts taken from reference TRBV5-1 and TRBJ2-5, reads KAGVTQTPRYLIKTRGQQVTLSCSPISGHRSVSWYQQTPGQGLQFLFEYFSETQRNKGNFPGRFSGRQFSNSRSEMNVSTLELGDSALYLCASSLVSTRETQYFGPGTRLLVL.

This clone was seen a single time. The rearrangement links TRBV11-2 to TRBJ2-1; 7 bases fit TRBD2. Per germline, CDR1 SGHAT and CDR2 FQNNGV. With 5 bases clipped from V and 6 bases from J, the junction kept 10 bases outside the gene matches. This CDR3 is built from 15 residues. In DNA form, the CDR3 reads TGTGCCAGCAGCCAGACTAGCAGGCCCACCAATGAGCAGTTCTTC. It translates to CASSQTSRPTNEQFF. Full variable domain (rest looked up from reference TRBV11-2 and TRBJ2-1): EAGVAQSPRYKIIEKRQSVAFWCNPISGHATLYWYQQILGQGPKLLIQFQNNGVVDDSQLPKDRFSAERLKGVDSTLKIQPAKLEDSAVYLCASSQTSRPTNEQFFGPGTRLTVL.

The chain has TRBV5-5 and TRBJ2-6; D is unclear. Looked up from germline, CDR1 is SGHKS and CDR2 is YYEKEE (reference sequence). V was cut by 2 bases and J by 1 base, with 16 bases left in between. This CDR3 contains 18 residues. CDR3 bases: TGTGCCAGCAGCTTCCGGTCCCCGGTGGTTTCTGGGGCCAACGTCCTGACTTTC. Amino acid sequence: CASSFRSPVVSGANVLTF.

The chain combines TRBV6-5 with TRBJ1-3; D call uncertain. Germline CDR1 is MNHEY and CDR2 is SVGAGI. Trimming shortened V by 10 bases and J by 3 bases, and 7 bases separated the two germline ends. This CDR3 comprises 11 residues. The CDR3 DNA is TGTGCCACCTCGCTTGGAAACACCATATATTTT. Protein: CATSLGNTIYF.

This clone has just one count. The chain uses TRBV6-5 and TRBJ1-3; D uncertain. The CDR3 spans 15 residues. Germline loops: CDR1 MNHEY, CDR2 SVGAGI. V shed 0 bases and J shed 5 bases, with 11 bases lying between them. The CDR3 nucleotides read TGTGCCAGCAGTTACTCGAACAATGACAGAAACACCATATATTTT. Translated, it gives CASSYSNNDRNTIYF.

The rearrangement joins TRBV9 to TRBJ2-5; a possible D gene is TRBD2 (5 bases). The CDR3 has 14 residues. The ends were cut back, 4 bases at V and 1 base at J, with 11 bases in the middle. The germline V gene encodes CDR1 SGDLS and CDR2 YYNGEE. CDR3 in amino acids: CASSPRGGQETQYF. In nucleotides, the CDR3 is TGTGCCAGCAGCCCTCGAGGAGGCCAAGAGACCCAGTACTTC.

CDR3 sequence reads: CASSSHPGQGNEKLFF. In DNA, the CDR3 is TGTGCCAGCAGCTCTCACCCGGGACAGGGAAATGAAAAACTGTTTTTT. The chain links TRBV5-5 to TRBJ1-4, with 9 bases that match TRBD1. The germline gives CDR1 SGHKS, CDR2 YYEKEE (reference sequence). The CDR3 covers 16 residues. Trimming removed 3 bases from V and 5 bases from J; junction bases left unmatched: 8.